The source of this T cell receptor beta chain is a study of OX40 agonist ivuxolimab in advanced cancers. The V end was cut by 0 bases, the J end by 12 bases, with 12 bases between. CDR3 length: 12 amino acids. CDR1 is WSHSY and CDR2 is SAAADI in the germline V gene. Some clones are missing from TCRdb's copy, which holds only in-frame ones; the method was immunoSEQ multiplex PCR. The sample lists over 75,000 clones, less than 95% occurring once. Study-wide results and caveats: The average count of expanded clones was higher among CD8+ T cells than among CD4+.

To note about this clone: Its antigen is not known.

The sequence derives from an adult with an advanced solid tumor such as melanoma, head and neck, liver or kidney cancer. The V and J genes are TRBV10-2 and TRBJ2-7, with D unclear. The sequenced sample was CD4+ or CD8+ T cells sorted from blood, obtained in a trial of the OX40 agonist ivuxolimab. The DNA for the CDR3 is TGCGCCAGCAGTGAGTCGGGCGGCGTTGGGTACTTC. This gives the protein CASSESGGVGYF.